One and the same sample provided the 14 T cell receptor beta chains below, sequenced in a study of T cells in Graves' hyperthyroidism and ophthalmopathy. Amplification yielded TCR beta CDR3 regions, with RNA transcripts as the source. The HTBI primer set was used in a first-round RT-PCR of the TCR CDR3. TCRdb redid the calling of the multiplex PCR reads with MiXCR, one entry per CDR3 protein. Among about 530,000 distinct CDR3 sequences, roughly 17% were seen once, and the ten largest hold approximately 18%. The specimen was blood. These TCRs come from a woman aged 18-29 years with Graves' ophthalmopathy.

This clonotype showed up many times. The chain recombines TRBV7-9 with TRBJ1-1; no firm D call. The CDR3 contains 12 residues. V lost 7 bases, J lost 5 bases, and 11 bases lay in between. Looked up from germline, CDR1 is SEHNR and CDR2 is FQNEAQ (reference sequence). The CDR3 nucleotides are TGTGCCAGCACCCCCAGTAGTACTGAAGCTTTCTTT. Residues: CASTPSSTEAFF. The whole variable domain, filled in from reference TRBV7-9 and TRBJ1-1, reads DTGVSQNPRHKITKRGQNVTFRCDPISEHNRLYWYRQTLGQGPEFLTYFQNEAQLEKSRLLSDRFSAERPKGSFSTLEIQRTEQGDSAMYLCASTPSSTEAFFGQGTRLTVV.

This clonotype has a count of ten or more. The chain recombines TRBV30 with TRBJ2-2, with a possible D match to TRBD2 (7 bases). V lost 3 bases and J 6 bases, leaving 14 bases between the germline ends. CDR1 is GTSNPN and CDR2 is SVGIG in the germline V gene (reference sequence). The CDR3 loop spans 14 amino acids. CDR3 bases: TGTGCCTGGAGCGGAGCGGGACAATCCGGGGAGCTGTTTTTT. Translation gives CAWSGAGQSGELFF.

In this sample, this clonotype turned up many times. The chain links TRBV6-2 or TRBV6-3 to TRBJ1-1, with no clear D. V lost 6 bases, J lost 11 bases, and 19 bases lay in between. The CDR3 is made up of 13 amino acids. The germline CDR1 and CDR2 sequences are MNHEY and SVGEGT. CDR3 sequence (DNA): TGTGCCAGCAGCAACCCGGGGTCCACGAGTGCTTTCTTT. Amino acid sequence: CASSNPGSTSAFF.

This clonotype has ten or more counts. The rearrangement joins TRBV7-3 to TRBJ1-1; D not resolved. The CDR3 spans 15 residues. The V end lost 2 bases, the J end lost 0 bases, and 10 bases lay between the germline ends. CDR1 SGHTA and CDR2 FQGTGA come from the germline V gene. The CDR3 here is CASSLGGRMNTEAFF. The CDR3 DNA is TGTGCCAGCAGCTTAGGAGGGAGGATGAACACTGAAGCTTTCTTT.

This clonotype was seen ten or more times. The DNA of the CDR3 is TGTGCCAGCAGTTACCCCCGGGACTACACCGGGGAGCTGTTTTTT. This sequence encodes CASSYPRDYTGELFF. The rearrangement uses TRBV6-5 and TRBJ2-2, with D possibly matching TRBD2 (6 bases). The V gene's germline CDR1 is MNHEY and CDR2 SVGAGI. CDR3 size: 15 residues. The ends were cut back, 2 bases at V and 3 bases at J, with 10 bases in the middle.

This clonotype showed up many times. This chain connects TRBV12-3 or TRBV12-4 to TRBJ1-1, with D unresolved. V lost 6 bases, J lost 3 bases, and 11 bases lay in between. This CDR3 region has 13 residues. CDR3 protein: CASSLRLDTEAFF. The CDR3 nucleotides are TGTGCCAGCAGCCTCCGTTTGGACACTGAAGCTTTCTTT.

There are many counts of this clonotype. V and J are TRBV29-1 and TRBJ1-2; tentatively, D is TRBD1 (6 bases). Germline V gives CDR1 SQVTM, CDR2 ANQGSEA. This CDR3 has 15 residues. V gave up 3 bases and J gave up 4 bases, with 18 bases separating them. CDR3 sequence: CSVEPQGNGAYGYTF. CDR3 DNA: TGCAGCGTTGAGCCTCAGGGGAATGGTGCCTATGGCTACACCTTC.

The chain's CDR3 is CASSPGTSLYNEQFF. CDR3 nucleotide sequence: TGTGCCAGCAGTCCTGGGACTAGTTTGTACAATGAGCAGTTCTTC. The V gene is TRBV6-2 or TRBV6-3, the J gene TRBJ2-1, with TRBD2 identical over 8 bases. CDR1 MNHEY and CDR2 SVGEGT come from the germline V gene. The V segment lost 5 bases and the J segment 4 bases; nucleotides outside the gene matches: 7. The CDR3 covers 15 residues.

This clonotype was seen a handful of times. The chain uses TRBV10-1 and TRBJ2-3, with 11 bases matching TRBD2. The V segment lost 5 bases and the J segment 5 bases; nucleotides outside the gene matches: 6. The germline V gene has CDR1 WNHNN and CDR2 SYGVQD (reference sequence). CDR3 length: 15 amino acids. CDR3: CASSHSGGAGDTQYF. The CDR3 nucleotides are TGCGCCAGCAGTCATAGCGGGGGGGCCGGAGATACGCAGTATTTT.

The DNA of the CDR3 is TGCAGTGCTAGTTTTGACCTTGGGGTGGGTCAGCCCCAGCATTTT. It specifies CSASFDLGVGQPQHF. This chain joins TRBV20-1 and TRBJ1-5; D call uncertain. Looked up from germline, CDR1 is DFQATT and CDR2 is SNEGSKA (reference sequence). V lost 3 bases and J 6 bases, leaving 18 bases between the germline ends. This CDR3 region has 15 residues.

The rearrangement links TRBV25-1 to TRBJ2-1; 10 bases match TRBD1. The V segment lost 3 bases and the J segment 5 bases; nucleotides outside the gene matches: 1. Per the germline V gene, CDR1 is MGHDK and CDR2 is SYGVNS. CDR3 size: 14 residues. CDR3 sequence reads: CASSEGQGNNEQFF. CDR3 in DNA: TGTGCCAGCAGTGAGGGACAGGGGAACAATGAGCAGTTCTTC.

This CDR3 is CASSEDSYSPLHF. DNA of the CDR3: TGTGCCAGCAGTGAGGACAGCTATTCACCCCTCCACTTT. V usage is TRBV2 and J usage is TRBJ1-6; D perhaps matches TRBD1 (6 bases). Per germline, CDR1 SNHLY and CDR2 FYNNEI. V was trimmed by 3 bases and J by 8 bases, leaving 8 bases between them. The CDR3 contains 13 residues.

This clonotype was counted many times. The chain joins TRBV6-1 to TRBJ2-7, with D perhaps given as TRBD1 or TRBD2 (5 bases each). CDR1 and CDR2 from the germline V gene are MNHNS and SASEGT. Trimming removed 4 bases from V and 4 bases from J, with 11 bases in between. The CDR3 has 13 residues. Written as DNA, the CDR3 is TGTGCCAGCAGTGGGGACCGATTATACGAGCAGTACTTC. Its protein product is CASSGDRLYEQYF.

This clonotype came up many times. V usage is TRBV6-1 and J usage is TRBJ1-1; the D gene is possibly TRBD1 (5 bases). The V end lost 5 bases, the J end lost 4 bases, and 17 bases lay between the germline ends. The germline V gene encodes CDR1 MNHNS and CDR2 SASEGT. This CDR3 contains 15 residues. The CDR3 coding sequence is TGTGCCAGCAGTTTTCGGACATCCGGGGGCACTGAAGCTTTCTTT. This gives the protein CASSFRTSGGTEAFF.